Here is one T cell receptor (beta chain) with its context. Antigen specificity is unknown. The sample originates from a study of T cell repertoires in cytomegalovirus infection. Study-level findings and limits: Based on cumulative public TCR beta family frequency, carriers of CMV plus the relevant HLA were identified.

A single record per CDR3 protein comes from TCRdb applying MiXCR to the reads. The data contain 500,000 or so distinct CDR3 sequences, 16% of them singletons. The CDR3 consists of 16 residues. Per germline, CDR1 MNHNS and CDR2 SASEGT. The V gene lost 0 bases and the J gene lost 6 bases, with 18 bases spanning the gap. This sequence originates from a human donor in good health (CMV status not recorded). Some clones in this sample may be carry-over from other donors' samples. This chain uses TRBV6-1 with TRBJ2-7; D is possibly TRBD1 (5 bases). Material: CD8+ T cells from PBMCs. The CDR3 spells CASSEASRAGFSEQYF. The CDR3 coding sequence is TGTGCCAGCAGTGAAGCCTCAAGGGCAGGGTTCTCCGAGCAGTACTTC.